Detailed here is one T cell receptor (beta chain). The source of the sample is a study of T cell changes during pregnancy in multiple sclerosis. The CDR3 is 15 residues long. Per the germline V gene, CDR1 is LNHDA and CDR2 is SQIVND (reference sequence). V dropped 5 bases and J dropped 1 base, with 15 bases sitting between them. Measured with immunoSEQ multiplex PCR; TCRdb has only the in-frame clones, and not every one. The data hold some 85,000 clones, with roughly 96% observed a single time. Here the sequenced sample was peripheral blood, taken in the second trimester of pregnancy. The chain couples TRBV19 to TRBJ2-7; D possibly corresponds to TRBD2 (6 bases). This sequence originates from a female donor with multiple sclerosis, enrolled in a pregnancy study. This chain's CDR3 is CASSVGRMISYEQYF. CDR3 coding DNA: TGTGCCAGTAGTGTTGGGAGGATGATTTCCTACGAGCAGTACTTC.